The T cell receptor beta chain described here comes from a study of cytomegalovirus exposure and HLA in healthy donors. General observations from the study: The authors judged a highly shared variant cluster likely a sequencing artifact.

About this clone itself: What it binds is unknown.

PCR employed 60 Vbeta and 13 Jbeta primers. The repertoire was sequenced with immunoSEQ multiplex PCR; TCRdb's copy has only in-frame clones and lacks some. The table shows about 62,000 clones, with more than 70% occurring only once. The CDR3 length is 18 residues. Unmatched junction bases numbered 21, after V lost 8 bases and J lost 5 bases. CDR1 and CDR2 (germline): SNHLY, FYNNEI. The rearrangement uses TRBV2 and TRBJ1-2; 9 nucleotides agree with TRBD1. Sequencing was performed on PBMCs. The TCR comes from a man aged 18 to 35 in good health and CMV-seronegative. CDR3 sequence (DNA): TGTGCCAGCTTTATCCCACAGGGGGCGAAGGGGCCCACTTATGGCTACACCTTC. Its translation is CASFIPQGAKGPTYGYTF.